This T cell receptor (beta chain) was identified in a study of vaccination effects on CD4 cells after COVID-19 (dated by TCRdb to the early 2020s). About the study as a whole: Each participant received two doses of an mRNA SARS-CoV-2 vaccine, either BNT162b2 or mRNA-1273. In a couple of convalescent patients, pre-vaccine samples were collected 16 days and one week ahead of the first dose, 142 and 148 days after COVID-19 diagnosis. SARS-CoV-2 spike-specific CD4+ TCR repertoires were compared before and after mRNA vaccination in COVID-19 convalescent patients and in infection-naive vaccine recipients. Altogether, some 11 COVID-19 convalescent patients and 4 SARS-CoV-2-naive healthy vaccine recipients made up the full study. In the study, cultures from other donors were sequenced using the Oncomine TCR Beta short-read assay on an Illumina iSeq 100.

What the work shows at the level of the full study, not this receptor alone: The study was limited by a small number of convalescent patients, and early post-infection timepoints were lacking. In convalescent patients, the post-vaccine spike-reactive repertoire consisted mainly of new vaccine-induced clones, largely distinct from infection-induced clones. Marked clonal contraction was observed in both infection-induced and vaccine-induced clones at late post-vaccination timepoints, consistent with waning T cell responses.

CDR1 and CDR2, looked up from the germline V gene, are MDHEN and SYDVKM. After removal of 5 bases from V and 3 bases from J, the junction retains 6 bases not matched to a gene. Taken from cysteine to phenylalanine, the CDR3 has 18 residues. This entry keeps only the CDR3 DNA: 54 bases, framed from base 1. In the ViraFEST assay, PBMC were stimulated with viral peptide pools, and TCR sequencing was then used to find antigen-specific CD4+ T cell clonotypes based on their expansion. After about 9 days of culture, CD4+ T cells were isolated with the EasySep CD4+ T cell isolation kit. Convalescent patients had PCR-confirmed SARS-CoV-2 infection between March and December 2020, before Alpha, Beta and Delta variants emerged in the United States. Each well held two million PBMC cultured in IMDM containing about 5.4% human AB serum, 8.5 to 10 IU/ml IL-2 and gentamicin, along with roughly 10 ug/ml peptides. On days 3 and 7, half of the culture medium was replaced with fresh IL-2-containing medium. Each peptide stimulation condition was cultured in triplicate wells unless otherwise noted. Using Ficoll-Paque Plus gradient centrifugation, PBMC were separated from whole blood and then either used fresh or cryopreserved at -140C. Overlapping peptide pools spanned the spike proteins of SARS-CoV-2 and the common cold coronaviruses HCoV-NL63, HCoV-OC43 and HCoV-229E. The QIAamp micro DNA kit was used to extract genomic DNA from the cultured CD4+ T cells.

The library was produced with the immunoSEQ multiplex PCR assay. TCR beta CDR3 sequencing was performed on DNA from the cultured, isolated CD4+ T cells. As for how the authors treated the data: Non-productive TCR sequences were removed, reads were trimmed to the CDR3 region, and CDR3s of at least 7 amino acids were retained. Antigen-specific clonotypes were identified using the MANAFEST web app by comparison of expansion in peptide wells against reference cultures. To count as positive, a clone had to show expansion at FDR<0.05 compared with the reference and with all other wells, an odds ratio above 5, and a frequency above 0.1% in two replicate wells. A clonotype was defined as cross-reactive if the clonotype was significantly expanded both in SARS-CoV-2 spike wells and in at least one common cold coronavirus spike condition. CDR3 similarity was assessed by Levenshtein distance using the stringdist R package, and unrooted trees were constructed with ape in R 3.6.1. Drawn from immuneACCESS, this table holds only the in-frame rearrangements with V and J called that TCRdb kept. Clones are partly lost; checked studies trace under half to an unresolved V gene and leave the rest unexplained. That table gives V, J and clone size, and the DNA gave D and trimming. The sample table records 35,000 to 40,000 clones; around 69% of these occur just once. Clones ranked in the top ten supply more than 15% of the sample.

Remarks on this clone: Its antigen has not been determined. No much larger clonotype is one base removed from it; base qualities were not supplied.

The origin of this receptor is a human donor who had a prior SARS-CoV-2 infection. The chain links TRBV28 with TRBJ2-2; TRBD2 agrees with 16 junctional bases. The material was CD4+ T cells from PBMCs cultured with HCoV-NL63 spike peptides, obtained before COVID-19 vaccination. What the cell subset or site label conveys for this sample: HCoV-NL63 spike overlapping peptide pool stimulation. The encoded CDR3 is CASSGTSGRVRYTGELFF. The nucleotides read TGTGCCAGCAGTGGGACTAGCGGGAGGGTTCGTTACACCGGGGAGCTGTTTTTT. Reference TRBV28 and TRBJ2-2 proteins supply the regions before and after the CDR3; the full variable domain is: DVKVTQSSRYLVKRTGEKVFLECVQDMDHENMFWYRQDPGLGLRLIYFSYDVKMKEKGDIPEGYSVSREKKERFSLILESASTNQTSMYLCASSGTSGRVRYTGELFFGEGSRLTVL.